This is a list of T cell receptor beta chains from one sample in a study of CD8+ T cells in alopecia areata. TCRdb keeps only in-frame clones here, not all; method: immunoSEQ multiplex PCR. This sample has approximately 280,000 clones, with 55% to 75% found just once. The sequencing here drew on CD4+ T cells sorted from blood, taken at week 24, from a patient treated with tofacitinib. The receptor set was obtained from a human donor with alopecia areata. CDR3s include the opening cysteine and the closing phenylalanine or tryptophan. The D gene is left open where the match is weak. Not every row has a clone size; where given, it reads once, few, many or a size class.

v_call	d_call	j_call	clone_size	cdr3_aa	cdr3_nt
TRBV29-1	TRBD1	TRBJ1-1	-	CSATRGQGNTEAFF	TGCAGTGCAACCCGTGGACAGGGGAACACTGAAGCTTTCTTT
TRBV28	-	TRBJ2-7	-	CASVSGTDAYEQYF	TGTGCCAGCGTGTCCGGGACGGACGCCTACGAGCAGTACTTC
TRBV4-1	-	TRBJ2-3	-	CASSLRDTSTDTQYF	TGCGCCAGCAGCCTCCGGGACACAAGCACAGATACGCAGTATTTT
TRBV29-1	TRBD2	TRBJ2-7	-	CSASGGEYEQYF	TGCAGCGCTAGCGGGGGGGAGTACGAGCAGTACTTC
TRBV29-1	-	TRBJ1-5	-	CSVGGDSGQPQHF	TGCAGCGTAGGAGGGGATTCGGGACAGCCCCAGCATTTT
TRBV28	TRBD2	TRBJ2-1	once	CASSLSAGGLGNEQFF	TGTGCCAGCAGTTTATCGGCGGGGGGGCTGGGCAATGAGCAGTTCTTC
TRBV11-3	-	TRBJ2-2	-	CASSTGSTGELFF	TGTGCCAGCAGCACAGGTTCCACCGGGGAGCTGTTTTTT
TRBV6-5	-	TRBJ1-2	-	CASSRQPPHYGYTF	TGTGCCAGCAGTCGGCAGCCCCCCCACTATGGCTACACCTTC
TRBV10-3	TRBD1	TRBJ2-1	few	CAISDWTGPEQFF	TGTGCCATCAGTGACTGGACAGGACCAGAGCAGTTCTTC
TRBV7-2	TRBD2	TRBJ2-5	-	CASSLAESPGGTQYF	TGTGCCAGCAGCTTAGCGGAGTCTCCGGGGGGGACCCAGTACTTC
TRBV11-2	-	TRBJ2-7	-	CASSLRPYEQYF	TGTGCCAGCAGCTTGAGACCTTACGAGCAGTACTTC
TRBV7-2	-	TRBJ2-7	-	CASSLGSAAQYF	TGTGCCAGCAGCTTAGGCTCTGCCGCGCAGTACTTC
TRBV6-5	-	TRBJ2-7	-	CASSYSPDPAGEQYF	TGTGCCAGCAGTTACTCCCCCGATCCTGCCGGGGAGCAGTACTTC
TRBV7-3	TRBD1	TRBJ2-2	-	CASSSQGALTGELFF	TGTGCCAGCAGCTCCCAGGGGGCGCTCACCGGGGAGCTGTTTTTT
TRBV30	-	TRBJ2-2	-	CAWSGSGELFF	TGTGCCTGGAGTGGTTCCGGGGAGCTGTTTTTT
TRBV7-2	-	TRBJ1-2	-	CASSNRVEGYTF	TGTGCCAGCAGTAACAGGGTCGAAGGCTACACCTTC
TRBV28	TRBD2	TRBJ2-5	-	CASSLSGGGQETQYF	TGTGCCAGCAGTTTATCGGGGGGAGGTCAAGAGACCCAGTACTTC
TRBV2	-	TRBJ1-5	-	CASSEEGQGNQPQHF	TGTGCCAGCAGTGAGGAGGGCCAAGGCAATCAGCCCCAGCATTTT
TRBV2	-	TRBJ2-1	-	CASSEGGSNYNEQFF	TGTGCCAGCAGTGAAGGCGGCAGTAACTACAATGAGCAGTTCTTC
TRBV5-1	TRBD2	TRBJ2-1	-	CASSLNRRLAGGREYNEQFF	TGCGCCAGCAGCTTGAATCGTCGACTAGCGGGGGGCCGAGAATACAATGAGCAGTTCTTC
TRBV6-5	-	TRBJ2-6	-	CASSYGGSGANVLTF	TGTGCCAGCAGTTACGGGGGTTCTGGGGCCAACGTCCTGACTTTC
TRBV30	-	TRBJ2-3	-	CAWSSGGTDRSTDTQYF	TGTGCCTGGAGTTCGGGGGGGACAGATCGTAGCACAGATACGCAGTATTTT
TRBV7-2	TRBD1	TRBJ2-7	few	CASSLDGQAEQYF	TGTGCCAGCAGCTTAGACGGACAGGCTGAGCAGTACTTC
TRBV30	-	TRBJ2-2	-	CGLFKGFLTGELFF	TGTGGGCTATTTAAGGGGTTCCTCACCGGGGAGCTGTTTTTT
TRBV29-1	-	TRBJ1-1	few	CSVRGLLNTEAFF	TGCAGCGTGCGGGGACTGTTGAACACTGAAGCTTTCTTT
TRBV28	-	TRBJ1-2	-	CASSPPGRRGYGYTF	TGTGCCAGCAGTCCCCCGGGGAGGAGAGGCTATGGCTACACCTTC
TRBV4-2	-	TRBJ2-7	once	CASSQGPQSGYEQYF	TGTGCCAGCAGCCAAGGACCACAAAGTGGGTACGAGCAGTACTTC
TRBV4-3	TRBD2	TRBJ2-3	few	CASSQGLGTDTQYF	TGCGCCAGCAGCCAGGGACTAGGCACAGATACGCAGTATTTT
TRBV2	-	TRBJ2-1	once	CASSDVSSYNEQFF	TGTGCCAGCAGTGATGTGAGCTCCTACAATGAGCAGTTCTTC
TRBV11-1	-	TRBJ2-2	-	CASNPHSAGELFF	TGTGCCAGCAACCCCCACTCAGCCGGGGAGCTGTTTTTT
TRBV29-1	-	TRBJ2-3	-	CSVGQVLTDTQYF	TGCAGCGTTGGACAGGTCCTCACAGATACGCAGTATTTT
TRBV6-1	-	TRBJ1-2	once	CASSSQGTYYGYTF	TGTGCCAGCAGTTCCCAGGGCACTTACTATGGCTACACCTTC
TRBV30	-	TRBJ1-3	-	CAWSVQGAGNTIYF	TGTGCCTGGAGTGTACAAGGGGCGGGAAACACCATATATTTT
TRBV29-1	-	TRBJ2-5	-	CSVESTTAETQYF	TGCAGCGTTGAATCGACTACCGCGGAGACCCAGTACTTC
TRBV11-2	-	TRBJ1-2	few	CASSTRIPGGYTF	TGTGCCAGCAGCACCCGGATCCCCGGGGGCTACACCTTC
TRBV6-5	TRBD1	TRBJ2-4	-	CASGDSLGAKNIQYF	TGTGCCAGCGGGGACAGCCTGGGGGCCAAAAACATTCAGTACTTC
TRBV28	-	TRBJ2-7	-	CASSLVGQGVNEQYF	TGTGCCAGCAGTTTGGTCGGCCAGGGAGTAAACGAGCAGTACTTC
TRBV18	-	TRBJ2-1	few	CASSPTGDEQFF	TGTGCCAGCTCACCAACTGGGGATGAGCAGTTCTTC
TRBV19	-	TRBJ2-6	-	CASIKPGANVLTF	TGTGCCAGTATAAAGCCCGGGGCCAACGTCCTGACTTTC
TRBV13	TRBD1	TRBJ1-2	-	CASTLRPGTGGTRVRREYTF	TGTGCCAGCACCCTTCGTCCCGGGACAGGGGGCACCCGTGTCAGGCGGGAATACACCTTC
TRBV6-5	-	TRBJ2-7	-	CASSYSGTYLYEQYF	TGTGCCAGCAGTTACTCCGGGACTTACCTATACGAGCAGTACTTC
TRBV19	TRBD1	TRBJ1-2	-	CASSETGGIDGYTF	TGTGCCAGTAGCGAAACAGGGGGCATCGATGGCTACACCTTC
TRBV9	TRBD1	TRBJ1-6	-	CASSIRDRANSPLHF	TGTGCCAGCAGCATACGGGACAGGGCCAATTCACCCCTCCACTTT
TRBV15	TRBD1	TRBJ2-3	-	CATSRDRAADTQYF	TGTGCCACCAGCAGGGACAGGGCGGCAGATACGCAGTATTTT